This T cell receptor (beta chain) is drawn from a study of T cell clonality in common variable immunodeficiency. Study-wide results and caveats: Fewer TCRbeta clones were shared among CVID subjects than controls. T cell subpopulation sequencing would be needed to explain CVID clonality.

Germline V gene lookup returns CDR1 MGHRA and CDR2 YSYEKL. Trimming left V 0 bases short and J 4 bases short, with 4 bases between. The CDR3 spans 12 residues. Equal genomic DNA amounts from CVID and control samples were sequenced. Only in-frame clones appear in the TCRdb table, and some are missing; sequencing was by immunoSEQ multiplex PCR. The table records roughly 42,000 clones without singletons, the ten largest covering approximately 3%. This clone has ten or more counts. Its antigen is undetermined. The missing CDR3 end, 3 residues past where the read stops, is filled in from the germline J gene. Caucasian heritage predominated among both patients and controls.

Sequenced material: peripheral blood mononuclear cells. This TCR came from a person between 18 and 69 years old in good health. The chain is built from TRBV4-1 and TRBJ2-7; D gene unclear. The part of the CDR3 DNA that was read is TGCGCCAGCAGCCAAGACTATTACGAG. It is translated as CASSQDYYE. From start to end, the CDR3 is CASSQDYYEQYF.